These T cell receptor beta chains were read from a single sample in a study of cytomegalovirus exposure and HLA in healthy donors. TCRdb's table, derived via immunoSEQ multiplex PCR, lists solely in-frame clones and lacks some. The ten most abundant clones cover about 6.8% of a sample with roughly 110,000 clones. The sample was PBMCs. The receptors come from a middle-aged man in good health and CMV-seropositive. CDR3s include the opening cysteine and the closing phenylalanine or tryptophan. A D gene is named only where the DNA matches it firmly.

v_gene,j_gene,d_gene,CDR3nt,CDR3aa
TRBV27,TRBJ1-2,.,TGTGCCAGTGCCCCCAGGGGATTGAACTATGGCTACACCTTC,CASAPRGLNYGYTF
TRBV6-5,TRBJ2-3,TRBD1,TGTGCCAGCAGTTATTCCACAGGGGTTCGGGGTACGCAGTATTTT,CASSYSTGVRGTQYF
TRBV19,TRBJ2-7,.,TGTGCCAGTAGTACAAAGACTCACTCCTACGAGCAGTACTTC,CASSTKTHSYEQYF
TRBV4-2,TRBJ1-3,.,TGTGCCAGCAGCCAAGAACCGACAGATTCCTCTGGAAACACCATATATTTT,CASSQEPTDSSGNTIYF
TRBV7-9,TRBJ1-5,.,TGTGCCAGCAGCTTAGGCCCTCCTCGCGGAAGCAATCAGCCCCAGCATTTT,CASSLGPPRGSNQPQHF
TRBV9,TRBJ2-5,TRBD1,TGTGCCAGCAGCATGGGACAGCGGGAGACCCAGTACTTC,CASSMGQRETQYF
TRBV19,TRBJ2-7,.,TGTGCCAGTAGTATAGTGCCAGGAGGCAGTTACGAGCAGTACTTC,CASSIVPGGSYEQYF
TRBV6-6,TRBJ2-1,TRBD1,TGTGCCAGCACCTTCCGGACAGGGGGCATCGATGAGCAGTTCTTC,CASTFRTGGIDEQFF
TRBV11-3,TRBJ2-3,TRBD2,TGTGCCAGCAGCTTAGGATGGACTAGCGGGAACACAGATACGCAGTATTTT,CASSLGWTSGNTDTQYF
TRBV7-9,TRBJ1-2,TRBD1,TGTGCCAGCAGCCCCGGGACAGGGACTTACTATGGGGATGGCTACACCTTC,CASSPGTGTYYGDGYTF